Presented here are 32 T cell receptor beta chains from one specimen sequenced in a study of T cell clones after liver transplantation (dated by TCRdb to about 2019). The library relied on the immunoSEQ multiplex PCR assay. TCRdb mirrors the immuneACCESS table, restricted to in-frame sequences. Some clones are absent from its copies; in checked studies, under half trace to an unresolved V gene, and the reason for the others is unknown. Present in this sample are 70,000 to 80,000 clones, roughly 90% of which were seen just once. Less than 3% of the sample comes from the top ten. The sample's time point label, in plain terms: pre-transplant. The input for sequencing was CD4+ T cells from blood, taken before liver transplant. The receptor source for this set is a human donor who received a liver transplant.

As DNA, the CDR3 is TGTGCCAGCAGTGAAGTCAGGGGGCCCGAGGAGACCCAGTACTTC. Its translation is CASSEVRGPEETQYF. This chain links TRBV6-1 with TRBJ2-5; 8 positions agree with TRBD1. Germline values: CDR1 MNHNS, CDR2 SASEGT. Trimming cost V 1 base and J 5 bases; bases outside gene matches: 6. This CDR3 comprises 15 residues.

The chain joins TRBV7-9 to TRBJ2-3, with D possibly TRBD1 on 6 matching bases. Deletions cut 4 bases from V and 0 bases from J, with 14 bases between. From germline, CDR1 is SEHNR and CDR2 FQNEAQ (reference sequence). This CDR3 is built from 16 residues. In DNA, the CDR3 is TGTGCCAGCAGCTCAAGCAGGGGCCCCAGCACAGATACGCAGTATTTT. Translating it yields CASSSSRGPSTDTQYF. The full variable domain, rest sourced from reference TRBV7-9 and TRBJ2-3, is DTGVSQNPRHKITKRGQNVTFRCDPISEHNRLYWYRQTLGQGPEFLTYFQNEAQLEKSRLLSDRFSAERPKGSFSTLEIQRTEQGDSAMYLCASSSSRGPSTDTQYFGPGTRLTVL.

The rearrangement joins TRBV18 to TRBJ2-6; no clear D gene. The CDR3 runs to 14 residues. V lost 3 bases to trimming and J lost 3 bases, with 6 bases between them. Germline loops: CDR1 KGHSH, CDR2 LQKENI. CDR3 residues: CASSPFGGANVLTF. CDR3 in DNA: TGTGCCAGCTCACCTTTCGGTGGGGCCAACGTCCTGACTTTC.

The chain has TRBV6-5 and TRBJ1-2; 11 positions agree with TRBD1. V lost 4 bases to trimming and J lost 8 bases; unmatched junction nucleotides: 3. CDR1 is MNHEY, CDR2 SVGAGI, per germline. This CDR3 is 13 amino acids long. CDR3 protein: CASSSGTGGGYTF. CDR3 sequence (DNA): TGTGCCAGCAGTTCCGGGACAGGGGGAGGCTACACCTTC.

The chain joins TRBV2 to TRBJ1-2; 7 bases are a match to TRBD1. The CDR3 length is 14 residues. Germline V lookup: CDR1 SNHLY, CDR2 FYNNEI. Trimming took 3 bases from V and 0 from J; bases not matched to a gene: 1. Here the CDR3 DNA reads TGTGCCAGCAGTGATGGGACAGCTAACTATGGCTACACCTTC. Translation gives CASSDGTANYGYTF.

The V gene is TRBV6-1, the J gene TRBJ2-3; D tentatively fits TRBD1 or TRBD2 (6 bases each). Looked up from germline, CDR1 is MNHNS and CDR2 is SASEGT. The CDR3 runs 14 residues. V was clipped by 1 base and J by 10 bases, with 15 bases between them. The DNA for the CDR3 is TGTGCCAGCAGTGAAGTGGGGGGCGGGATTGCGCAGTATTTT. Amino acid sequence: CASSEVGGGIAQYF.

A few counts support this clone. The rearrangement links TRBV27 to TRBJ1-2; 8 positions match TRBD1. Germline V gene lookup returns CDR1 MNHEY and CDR2 SMNVEV (reference sequence). V lost 6 bases and J lost 6; bases outside the gene matches: 3. The CDR3 is 12 residues long. As DNA, the CDR3 is TGTGCCAGCAGCCTGACAGGGGATGGCTACACCTTC. Encoded protein: CASSLTGDGYTF.

The chain has TRBV28 and TRBJ1-2; TRBD1 aligns across 7 bases. The CDR3 extends over 14 amino acids. The V and J ends lost 4 bases and 2 bases, in that order; junction bases with no gene match: 4. Germline V CDR1 and CDR2: MDHEN, SYDVKM. The CDR3 loop reads CASSWGTENYGYTF. The CDR3 bases are TGTGCCAGCAGTTGGGGGACAGAAAACTATGGCTACACCTTC.

The chain uses TRBV5-4 and TRBJ2-2, with 11 bases lining up with TRBD2. This CDR3 region has 17 residues. Trimming cost V 5 bases and J 0 bases; bases outside gene matches: 6. CDR1 and CDR2 (germline): SGHNT, YYREEE (reference sequence). CDR3 residues: CASREGLAGTNTGELFF. The CDR3 coding sequence is TGTGCCAGCAGAGAAGGACTAGCGGGTACGAACACCGGGGAGCTGTTTTTT.

V and J are TRBV5-4 and TRBJ2-7, with 8 bases fitting TRBD1. Trimming cost V 3 bases and J 4 bases; bases outside gene matches: 6. The CDR3 is made up of 14 amino acids. CDR1 is SGHNT, CDR2 YYREEE, per germline (reference sequence). The DNA of the CDR3 is TGTGCCAGCAGCTCTGGACAGGGAAGGTACGAGCAGTACTTC. It specifies CASSSGQGRYEQYF.

CDR3 DNA sequence: TGTGCCAGCAGCCAACTTTTCTCAGGGCTCCATCAGCCCCAGCATTTT. Translation: CASSQLFSGLHQPQHF. The genes are TRBV27 and TRBJ1-5; D is perhaps TRBD1 (5 bases). Germline assignment: CDR1 MNHEY and CDR2 SMNVEV (reference sequence). The CDR3 is made up of 16 amino acids. Trimming left V 6 bases short and J 5 bases short, with 20 bases between.

The sample holds a few counts of this clone. The chain employs TRBV7-9 and TRBJ1-5; 10 bases line up with TRBD1. Trimming cost V 1 base and J 6 bases; bases outside gene matches: 9. Germline lookup yields CDR1 SEHNR and CDR2 FQNEAQ (reference sequence). The CDR3 sequence is 17 residues long. CDR3 region: CASSLGGGQGLGQPQHF. DNA of the CDR3: TGTGCCAGCAGCTTAGGAGGGGGACAGGGGCTGGGTCAGCCCCAGCATTTT.

J is TRBJ1-1 and V is TRBV25-1, with 9 bases identical to TRBD1. V lost 3 bases and J lost 1; bases outside the gene matches: 3. Germline assignment: CDR1 MGHDK and CDR2 SYGVNS. This CDR3 has 15 amino acids. The CDR3 is CASSEPGQGNTEAFF. CDR3 DNA: TGTGCCAGCAGTGAGCCGGGACAGGGGAACACTGAAGCTTTCTTT.

This chain connects TRBV29-1 to TRBJ1-2, with 10 bases lining up with TRBD1. The germline V gene encodes CDR1 SQVTM and CDR2 ANQGSEA. The CDR3 length is 11 residues. Unmatched junction bases numbered 3, after V lost 7 bases and J lost 7 bases. The CDR3 spells CSGQGAGGYTF. The CDR3 nucleotides read TGCAGCGGACAGGGGGCGGGTGGCTACACCTTC.

The sample holds a few counts of this clone. This rearrangement joins TRBV5-8 to TRBJ1-5, with D maybe TRBD1 (6 bases). Trimming removed 4 bases from V and 7 bases from J, with 18 bases in between. Germline CDR1 is SGHTS and CDR2 is YDEGEE. The CDR3 runs to 15 residues. The CDR3 protein is CASSGGQYSRQPQHF. The CDR3, as DNA: TGTGCCAGCAGCGGAGGACAGTACTCGAGGCAGCCCCAGCATTTT.

V gene TRBV2 combines with J gene TRBJ1-4, with a tentative D call TRBD1 (5 bases). The CDR3 runs to 16 residues. Trimming stripped 7 bases from V and 7 bases from J, with 22 bases between. Germline CDR1 and CDR2: SNHLY and FYNNEI. CDR3: CASKATRNTGFEKLFF. Here the CDR3 DNA reads TGTGCCAGCAAGGCGACCAGGAATACAGGATTTGAAAAACTGTTTTTT.

This clone has just one count. V usage is TRBV4-3 and J usage is TRBJ1-4; 8 nucleotides agree with TRBD1. V shed 3 bases, J shed 5 bases, and the junction held 5 bases outside the gene matches. CDR1 is LGHNA and CDR2 is YSLEER in the germline V gene. The CDR3 sequence is 15 residues long. DNA of the CDR3: TGCGCCAGCAGCCAGACAGGGGCTGAGAATGAAAAACTGTTTTTT. Its protein is CASSQTGAENEKLFF.

The chain is built from TRBV11-3 and TRBJ2-1, with TRBD2 matching 10 bases. Germline V lookup: CDR1 SGHNT, CDR2 YENEEA. CDR3 size: 17 residues. V shed 2 bases and J 9 bases; nucleotides not matched to a gene: 13. In nucleotides, the CDR3 is TGTGCCAGCAGCTTACGACTAGCGGGCCGTTTTCGTTCTGAGCAGTTCTTC. As protein: CASSLRLAGRFRSEQFF.

The rearrangement uses TRBV5-6 and TRBJ2-7; no clear D gene. V was cut by 4 bases and J by 3 bases, with 11 bases left in between. Germline V gives CDR1 SGHDT, CDR2 YYEEEE. The CDR3 is 13 amino acids. CDR3 DNA: TGTGCCAGCAGCCGCAGACGGAACTACGAGCAGTACTTC. Translating it yields CASSRRRNYEQYF.

CDR3 protein: CASRPDRYTYEQYF. The CDR3 bases are TGTGCCAGCAGACCGGACAGATATACCTACGAGCAGTACTTC. The J gene is TRBJ2-7, the V gene TRBV27; maybe TRBD1 (6 bases). Between the trimmed V and J ends, which lost 6 bases and 2 bases, there was a span of 14 bases. This CDR3 is 14 amino acids long. Germline CDR1 reads MNHEY; CDR2 reads SMNVEV (reference sequence).

The chain couples TRBV28 to TRBJ1-1; 8 positions agree with TRBD1. CDR1 and CDR2 from the germline V gene are MDHEN and SYDVKM. The CDR3 is 14 residues long. Losses at the gene ends were 4 bases for V and 3 bases for J; bases not matched to a gene: 4. As DNA, the CDR3 is TGTGCCAGCAGTTCAGGGGGCGAAGACACTGAAGCTTTCTTT. It is translated as CASSSGGEDTEAFF.

The chain couples TRBV2 to TRBJ2-5; D remains unclear. Germline values: CDR1 SNHLY, CDR2 FYNNEI. The CDR3 totals 13 residues. Trimming removed 5 bases from V and 4 bases from J, with 11 bases in between. The CDR3 is CASSIGRRETQYF. CDR3 in DNA: TGTGCCAGCAGTATAGGACGGCGAGAGACCCAGTACTTC.

V is TRBV11-3 and J is TRBJ1-5; 7 bases map to TRBD1. Germline V CDR1 and CDR2: SGHNT, YENEEA. The CDR3 runs 14 residues. V shed 5 bases and J 3 bases; nucleotides not matched to a gene: 4. CDR3 nucleotide sequence: TGTGCCAGCAGCCCTCAGGGGGACAATCAGCCCCAGCATTTT. This translates into CASSPQGDNQPQHF.

CDR3 loop: CASWTSANTGELFF. CDR3 coding DNA: TGTGCCAGCTGGACTAGCGCGAACACCGGGGAGCTGTTTTTT. V gene TRBV28 combines with J gene TRBJ2-2, with 9 bases identical to TRBD2. The CDR3 has 14 amino acids. Unmatched junction bases numbered 1, after V lost 8 bases and J lost 0 bases. Looked up from germline, CDR1 is MDHEN and CDR2 is SYDVKM.

The V and J genes are TRBV14 and TRBJ2-1; possible D gene TRBD2, 6 bases. This CDR3 is built from 17 residues. Germline V gene sequence: CDR1 SGHDN, CDR2 FVKESK. V was trimmed by 0 bases and J by 5 bases, leaving 17 bases between them. CDR3 protein: CASSQELGLAPDNEQFF. CDR3 in DNA: TGTGCCAGCAGCCAAGAATTAGGGCTAGCGCCAGACAATGAGCAGTTCTTC.

This rearrangement joins TRBV29-1 to TRBJ1-2; D may be TRBD1 (5 bases). CDR1 and CDR2 (germline): SQVTM, ANQGSEA. This CDR3 contains 14 residues. V lost 1 base and J 4 bases, leaving 13 bases between the germline ends. As DNA, the CDR3 is TGCAGCGTTGAAGGTAGACAGTATCCCTATGGCTACACCTTC. Translating it yields CSVEGRQYPYGYTF.

The V and J genes are TRBV5-1 and TRBJ2-1; TRBD1 agrees at 12 bases. The germline V gene encodes CDR1 SGHRS and CDR2 YFSETQ. V dropped 4 bases and J dropped 8; count of bases not matched to a gene: 7. The CDR3 extends over 15 amino acids. CDR3 nucleotides: TGCGCCAGCAGCCCCCGGGACAGGGGGCGACATGAGCAGTTCTTC. It translates to CASSPRDRGRHEQFF. The full variable domain, in which reference TRBV5-1 and TRBJ2-1 provide the parts outside the CDR3, is KAGVTQTPRYLIKTRGQQVTLSCSPISGHRSVSWYQQTPGQGLQFLFEYFSETQRNKGNFPGRFSGRQFSNSRSEMNVSTLELGDSALYLCASSPRDRGRHEQFFGPGTRLTVL.

The chain links TRBV5-1 to TRBJ2-7, with 8 bases lining up with TRBD1. The CDR3 length is 16 residues. V dropped 7 bases and J dropped 1; count of bases not matched to a gene: 13. CDR1 is SGHRS, CDR2 YFSETQ, per germline. CDR3 protein: CASGFSSGGFSYEQYF. Here the CDR3 DNA reads TGCGCCAGCGGATTTTCCTCAGGGGGCTTTTCCTACGAGCAGTACTTC.

The chain is built from TRBV9 and TRBJ2-5; TRBD2 aligns across 7 bases. V was pared by 5 bases and J by 7 bases, with 11 bases of the junction left unmatched. CDR1 is SGDLS, CDR2 YYNGEE, per germline. CDR3 length: 14 amino acids. CDR3 protein: CASRPTTSDGTQYF. CDR3 bases: TGTGCCAGCAGACCCACCACTAGCGACGGGACCCAGTACTTC.

This chain joins TRBV9 and TRBJ2-7, with 8 positions matching TRBD1. The germline V gene has CDR1 SGDLS and CDR2 YYNGEE. J gave up 7 bases and V 7 bases, and 7 bases lay outside the gene matches. CDR3 length equals 12 residues. The CDR3 DNA reads as TGTGCCAGCCGCCAGGGGGCGAGGGAGCAGTACTTC. This gives the protein CASRQGAREQYF.

The chain joins TRBV5-1 to TRBJ1-1; no clear D gene. Trimming took off 0 bases at V and 1 base at J, with 10 bases between the two ends. CDR3 length: 15 amino acids. The V gene's germline CDR1 is SGHRS and CDR2 YFSETQ. CDR3 in DNA: TGCGCCAGCAGCTTGGATCCGGGAAGGAACACTGAAGCTTTCTTT. Its protein product is CASSLDPGRNTEAFF.

The chain is built from TRBV27 and TRBJ1-5; D remains unclear. Germline V gene data show CDR1 as MNHEY and CDR2 as SMNVEV (reference sequence). Between the trimmed V and J ends, which lost 0 bases and 4 bases, there was a span of 10 bases. The CDR3 sequence is 15 residues long. CDR3 sequence reads: CASSLSLGINQPQHF. The CDR3 DNA reads as TGTGCCAGCAGTTTATCCCTTGGAATTAATCAGCCCCAGCATTTT.